The sequence of this T cell receptor beta chain was determined in a study of response to subunit inactivated influenza vaccine (dated by TCRdb to the late 2010s). About the full investigation: To follow how T cells responded to a trivalent subunit inactivated influenza vaccine, the researchers relied on deep quantitative profiling of the T cell receptor repertoire.

As for this clonotype: Its antigen has not been determined. No quality values exist for individual bases; no much larger clone is one base distant.

What the study reported, not specific to this receptor: The authors suggested that each seasonal influenza vaccination may recruit only a limited number of new T cells.

The CDR3 sequence holds 13 residues, the cysteine and phenylalanine included. This entry keeps only the CDR3 DNA: 39 bases, framed from base 1. The germline V gene gives CDR1 as LGHNA and CDR2 as YSLEER. V drops 0 bases and J drops 6 bases, leaving 8 bases in between. Library method: RT-PCR. TCRdb records Illumina HiSeq 2500 as the sequencer. In TCRdb, the public reads were trimmed at Q25 with fastp and aligned with MiXCR, with productive beta chains retained. Merged by CDR3 protein, the rows form single entries marked with the most common genes and DNA. The sample contains approximately 250,000 distinct CDR3 sequences, 12% of them found a single time. 7.5% to 10% of the sample comes from the top ten.

Sample: non-naive T cells sorted from PBMCs, taken roughly 15 days before vaccination. The intended sense of this specimen's cell subset or site label: memory T cell fraction. This receptor was obtained from a middle-aged man who received an inactivated influenza vaccine. Donor details come from another sample of the same person, matched by shared clones. The V and J genes are TRBV4-3 and TRBJ1-2, and perhaps TRBD1 as D gene, on 5 matching bases. Read as DNA, the sequence is TGCGCCAGCAGCCAAGATCGGGGGGATGGCTACACCTTC. Translated, it reads CASSQDRGDGYTF.